This T cell receptor beta chain was documented in a study of T cell repertoires in cytomegalovirus infection. Turning to the study itself: A matching HLA type, together with CMV infection, was signaled by public TCR beta signatures.

TCRdb reprocessed the reads with MiXCR, giving one entry per CDR3 protein. The table has roughly 600,000 distinct CDR3 sequences, roughly 24% seen once; the top ten hold approximately 8%. The V gene's germline CDR1 is MNHNY and CDR2 SVGAGI (reference sequence). The CDR3 loop spans 14 amino acids. The V and J ends lost 2 bases and 2 bases, in that order; junction bases with no gene match: 3. This TCR derives from a human donor in good health (CMV status not recorded). Some clones in this sample may be carry-over from other donors' samples. The specimen sequenced was CD8+ T cells from PBMCs. The V gene is TRBV6-6, the J gene TRBJ2-7; 7 bases agree with TRBD2. DNA of the CDR3: TGTGCCAGCAGTTACGCGGGGGTTACCTACGAGCAGTACGTC. Its protein is CASSYAGVTYEQYV.